This entry lists 3 T cell receptor beta chains sequenced from one sample in a study of blood T cell repertoires in COVID-19. Repertoires were generated with immunoSEQ multiplex PCR, while TCRdb's copy carries only in-frame clones and drops some. The sample has under 200,000 clones, roughly 75% seen once; the top ten hold approximately 7%. Sequencing was done on a sample of peripheral blood. The origin of the receptors is a man between 65 and 85 years old with active or convalescent COVID-19.

This chain connects TRBV7-9 to TRBJ1-1, with D unresolved. V lost 1 base, J lost 4 bases, and 10 bases lay in between. In germline, CDR1 is SEHNR, CDR2 FQNEAQ (reference sequence). This CDR3 region has 14 residues. The CDR3 sequence: CASSLGGSGTEAFF. CDR3 DNA: TGTGCCAGCAGCTTAGGAGGCTCGGGCACTGAAGCTTTCTTT.

The chain is built from TRBV5-5 and TRBJ2-1; 14 bases line up with TRBD2. V lost 4 bases and J lost 8; bases outside the gene matches: 8. The CDR3 is 16 residues long. The germline V gene has CDR1 SGHKS and CDR2 YYEKEE (reference sequence). CDR3 residues: CASSVGWGLAGDEQFF. In DNA form, the CDR3 reads TGTGCCAGCAGCGTGGGGTGGGGACTAGCGGGAGATGAGCAGTTCTTC.

This chain joins TRBV6-4 and TRBJ1-2; 10 bases are a match to TRBD1. Losses at the gene ends were 8 bases for V and 6 bases for J; bases not matched to a gene: 18. There are 17 residues in the CDR3. Germline V gene sequence: CDR1 MRHNA, CDR2 SNTAGT. In DNA form, the CDR3 reads TGTGCCAGCCTTGACCCGGGACAGGGGTTGTGGATGGATGGCTACACCTTC. Residues: CASLDPGQGLWMDGYTF.